This TCR beta chain was captured by sequencing in a study of blood T cell repertoires in COVID-19. Study background: Acute-phase and convalescent COVID-19 samples originated in the United States, Italy and Spain. Sample material is recorded as cDNA or gDNA derived from T cells, B-cell-depleted T cells, or PBMCs.

The CDR3 loop spans 16 amino acids. CDR1 is SGHTA and CDR2 is FQGTGA in the germline V gene. Trimming stripped 3 bases from V and 1 base from J, with 14 bases between. Under the authors' procedure: Nucleated cell number was recorded as an estimate derived from reference gene primer amplification. TCRdb's table, derived via immunoSEQ multiplex PCR, lists solely in-frame clones and lacks some. V and J calls and clone size are those listed in that table; D and trimming were worked out from the DNA. Among roughly 330,000 clones listed, around 82% were seen once. The chain carries TRBV7-3 and TRBJ2-3, with D maybe TRBD2 (5 bases). Sequenced: peripheral blood. The receptor comes from a woman aged 45-59 years with acute or convalescent COVID-19. CDR3 nucleotide sequence: TGTGCCAGCAGCTTTGAGGCTCGGGGTGGCACAGATACGCAGTATTTT. Protein product: CASSFEARGGTDTQYF.